This T cell receptor (beta chain) was observed in a study of blood T cell repertoires in COVID-19. Study background: Some COVID-19 samples were acute and others convalescent; all came from the United States, Italy and Spain. Sources were T cells, B-cell-depleted T cells, or PBMCs; the material itself was cDNA or gDNA.

Authors' methods: Reference gene primers were amplified, and this amplification served to estimate nucleated cell counts. Clones were sequenced by immunoSEQ multiplex PCR, and TCRdb holds only the in-frame ones, with some missing. V and J calls and clone size are as listed in that table; D and trimming were resolved from the DNA. This sample yields roughly 250,000 clones, of which about 80% are seen a single time; 4% to 6% belongs to the top ten. The CDR3 spans 13 residues. Germline CDR1 is LGHDT and CDR2 is YNNKEL (reference sequence). Trimming left V 2 bases short and J 3 bases short, with 5 bases between.

The receptor's source is a woman older than 75 with active or convalescent COVID-19. The V call is TRBV3-1 (or the pseudogene TRBV3-2), the J call TRBJ1-3; D ambiguous. Input material: peripheral blood. CDR3 loop: CASSQSLGNTIYF. In nucleotides, the CDR3 is TGTGCCAGCAGCCAATCTCTTGGAAACACCATATATTTT.